Presented here are 22 T cell receptor beta chains from one specimen sequenced in a study of patients and donors after allogeneic stem cell transplantation. TCRdb called the RT-PCR reads again in MiXCR, with one record for every CDR3 protein. Among a few hundred thousand distinct CDR3 sequences listed, about 37% were seen once. The specimen sequenced was blood, either unsorted or a sorted T cell fraction (not recorded which). Receptor source: a human donor who was either an allogeneic HSCT recipient or a stem cell or donor lymphocyte infusion donor (not recorded which). It is not recorded whose cells these are; they may come from a transplant donor.

This chain links TRBV12-3 or TRBV12-4 with TRBJ2-3; TRBD1 matches 7 bases. The CDR3 is 17 residues long. V lost 0 bases and J lost 0; bases outside the gene matches: 6. The CDR3 loop is CASSLAGSTGSTDTQYF. DNA of the CDR3: TGTGCCAGCAGTTTAGCCGGGTCGACAGGGAGCACAGATACGCAGTATTTT.

This rearrangement joins TRBV20-1 to TRBJ2-7, with D maybe TRBD2 (6 bases). The germline CDR1 and CDR2 sequences are DFQATT and SNEGSKA (reference sequence). The CDR3 is made up of 15 amino acids. V was clipped by 6 bases and J by 2 bases, with 20 bases between them. CDR3 region: CSARPPRGLTYEQYF. The CDR3 region has the DNA TGCAGTGCGCGTCCCCCGAGGGGACTCACCTACGAGCAGTACTTC.

V usage is TRBV29-1 and J usage is TRBJ2-1, with 7 bases identical to TRBD1. Germline V gives CDR1 SQVTM, CDR2 ANQGSEA. The trim removed 6 bases at V and 7 bases at J, leaving 3 bases unmatched. The CDR3 consists of 11 residues. In nucleotides, the CDR3 is TGCAGCGTCTACAGGGGTAATGAGCAGTTCTTC. This codes for CSVYRGNEQFF.

There are a few counts of this clonotype. This chain links TRBV4-2 with TRBJ1-4; possibly TRBD1 for D (6 bases). CDR3 length: 17 residues. V lost 0 bases and J 5 bases, leaving 16 bases between the germline ends. Germline values: CDR1 LGHNA, CDR2 YNFKEQ. In nucleotides, the CDR3 is TGTGCCAGCAGCCAAGAAAGGGGGACGGAAGTAAATGAAAAACTGTTTTTT. Translating it yields CASSQERGTEVNEKLFF.

This clonotype has a handful of counts. V and J are TRBV6-2 or TRBV6-3 and TRBJ1-1; tentatively, D is TRBD1 (6 bases). Germline-derived CDR1 and CDR2 are MNHEY and SVGEGT. Trimming took 5 bases from V and 4 from J, leaving 20 bases between them. This CDR3 is built from 16 residues. This CDR3 is CASSPHGGRRVTEAFF. The CDR3 DNA is TGTGCCAGCAGTCCCCACGGGGGGCGCCGGGTCACTGAAGCTTTCTTT.

The V and J genes are TRBV15 and TRBJ2-1, with D tentatively TRBD1 or TRBD2 (5 bases each). Trimming took off 3 bases at V and 12 bases at J, with 18 bases between the two ends. The germline gives CDR1 LNHNV, CDR2 YYDKDF (reference sequence). The CDR3 spans 14 residues. The DNA for the CDR3 is TGTGCCACCAGCAGTAGGGTAGGCACGAGGGGGCAGTTCTTC. Residues: CATSSRVGTRGQFF.

The chain links TRBV12-3 or TRBV12-4 to TRBJ1-1; maybe TRBD1 (5 bases). The ends were cut back, 6 bases at V and 0 bases at J, with 14 bases in the middle. The CDR3 length is 15 residues. The CDR3 DNA reads as TGTGCCAGCAGACCGCATGGGACGGTGAACACTGAAGCTTTCTTT. It encodes CASRPHGTVNTEAFF.

This clonotype has a handful of counts. The chain joins TRBV4-3 to TRBJ2-3, with 7 bases aligning to TRBD2. The CDR3 extends over 15 amino acids. Germline-derived CDR1 and CDR2 are LGHNA and YSLEER. Trimming removed 0 bases from V and 4 bases from J; junction bases left unmatched: 4. The CDR3: CASSQDGRGADTQYF. As DNA, the CDR3 is TGCGCCAGCAGCCAAGATGGTCGGGGGGCAGATACGCAGTATTTT.

The V and J genes are TRBV2 and TRBJ1-5; 9 bases align to TRBD1. This CDR3 region has 14 residues. Germline assignment: CDR1 SNHLY and CDR2 FYNNEI. V dropped 8 bases and J dropped 6; count of bases not matched to a gene: 8. The CDR3: CASHLGQGGQPQHF. DNA for the CDR3: TGTGCCAGCCACCTGGGACAGGGAGGTCAGCCCCAGCATTTT.

This clonotype was counted only a few times. The V and J genes are TRBV12-3 or TRBV12-4 and TRBJ2-1; 8 positions agree with TRBD1. Losses at the gene ends were 6 bases for V and 2 bases for J; bases not matched to a gene: 6. The CDR3 runs to 15 residues. CDR3 nucleotides: TGTGCCAGCAGCCCTCCGGGACAGGCCTACAATGAGCAGTTCTTC. Translation gives CASSPPGQAYNEQFF.

Only a few counts were recorded for this clonotype. The chain employs TRBV20-1 and TRBJ1-5, with D unresolved. This CDR3 is built from 16 residues. Between the trimmed V and J ends, which lost 2 bases and 2 bases, there was a span of 16 bases. Germline CDR1 and CDR2: DFQATT and SNEGSKA (reference sequence). This chain's CDR3 is CSARSYVLVGNQPQHF. The CDR3 nucleotides read TGCAGTGCTAGAAGTTACGTGTTGGTTGGCAATCAGCCCCAGCATTTT.

This clonotype was recorded a few times. This rearrangement joins TRBV28 to TRBJ1-2, with D hard to call. The CDR3 length is 13 residues. Trimming took off 5 bases at V and 5 bases at J, with 12 bases between the two ends. Germline V CDR1 and CDR2: MDHEN, SYDVKM. CDR3 nucleotide sequence: TGTGCCAGCAGTGCTGGACGGAGTTATGGCTACACCTTC. It specifies CASSAGRSYGYTF.

The rearrangement links TRBV6-6 to TRBJ1-2; D is undetermined. Germline values: CDR1 MNHNY, CDR2 SVGAGI (reference sequence). The CDR3 covers 11 residues. Between the trimmed V and J ends, which lost 5 bases and 9 bases, there was a span of 10 bases. CDR3 loop: CASSPGWSYTF. CDR3 sequence (DNA): TGTGCCAGCAGTCCCGGGTGGAGCTACACCTTC.

This clonotype occurred a few times. The chain employs TRBV6-6 and TRBJ1-2; no reliable D call. This CDR3 region has 13 residues. Germline CDR1 reads MNHNY; CDR2 reads SVGAGI (reference sequence). The germline V and J ends were trimmed by 10 bases and 5 bases, with 17 bases remaining between them. CDR3 in DNA: TGTGCCACCAATAGGGATCCCGGGTATGGCTACACCTTC. Amino acids: CATNRDPGYGYTF.

This clonotype was recorded once. Here the CDR3 reads CASTPGLAGGPYETQYF. The CDR3 bases are TGTGCCAGCACCCCGGGACTAGCGGGGGGGCCTTATGAGACCCAGTACTTC. The chain has TRBV12-3 or TRBV12-4 and TRBJ2-5; 16 bases map to TRBD2. V lost 7 bases to trimming and J lost 5 bases; unmatched junction nucleotides: 10. This CDR3 comprises 17 residues.

The CDR3 DNA sequence: TGCAGCGCGAATCTCATGAACACTGAAGCTTTCTTT. Encoded protein: CSANLMNTEAFF. The chain recombines TRBV29-1 with TRBJ1-1; D gene uncertain. CDR1 SQVTM and CDR2 ANQGSEA come from the germline V gene. The CDR3 sequence is 12 residues long. V lost 7 bases, J lost 0 bases, and 9 bases lay in between.

This clonotype turned up a few times. The chain is built from TRBV11-2 and TRBJ1-6; D possibly corresponds to TRBD1 (6 bases). The CDR3 is 15 residues long. Germline CDR1 and CDR2: SGHAT and FQNNGV. Trimming took 5 bases from V and 8 from J, leaving 16 bases between them. For the CDR3, the DNA is TGTGCCAGCAGCCCCCGGGGGGCTTGGGATTCACCCCTCCACTTT. Residues: CASSPRGAWDSPLHF.

The V gene is TRBV18, the J gene TRBJ1-4; 7 bases map to TRBD1. The germline gives CDR1 KGHSH, CDR2 LQKENI. The CDR3 runs 14 residues. V lost 0 bases and J lost 11; bases outside the gene matches: 6. In DNA form, the CDR3 reads TGTGCCAGCTCACCACCGGCGGGACAGAGTAAACTGTTTTTT. Protein product: CASSPPAGQSKLFF.

This clonotype appeared a few times. The V call is TRBV25-1, the J call TRBJ1-2; D gene unclear. Trimming cost V 1 base and J 2 bases, with 5 bases left between them. CDR3 length equals 13 residues. Per germline, CDR1 MGHDK and CDR2 SYGVNS. Here the CDR3 reads CASSEWGNYGYTF. CDR3 sequence (DNA): TGTGCCAGCAGTGAATGGGGAAACTATGGCTACACCTTC.

V usage is TRBV4-3 and J usage is TRBJ2-5; a weak D match, TRBD2 (7 bases). CDR1 LGHNA and CDR2 YSLEER come from the germline V gene. The CDR3 contains 15 residues. The V gene lost 0 bases and the J gene lost 5 bases, with 13 bases spanning the gap. CDR3 in DNA: TGCGCCAGCAGCCAAGATGTCAGGGGAGGGGAGACCCAGTACTTC. It codes for CASSQDVRGGETQYF.

The CDR3 DNA follows: TGCAGTGCTCCTAGGCGACAGGGTGTGGACTATGGCTACACCTTC. Translation: CSAPRRQGVDYGYTF. The chain recombines TRBV20-1 with TRBJ1-2; 7 bases align to TRBD1. The CDR3 has 15 amino acids. Germline V gene sequence: CDR1 DFQATT, CDR2 SNEGSKA (reference sequence). With 5 bases clipped from V and 3 bases from J, the junction kept 12 bases outside the gene matches.

This clonotype was detected only a few times. The chain recombines TRBV3-1 with TRBJ1-3; unclear D gene. The V gene's germline CDR1 is LGHDT and CDR2 YNNKEL (reference sequence). The CDR3 has 11 residues. Between the trimmed V and J ends, which lost 2 bases and 9 bases, there was a span of 5 bases. This CDR3 reads CASSQLSTIYF. For the CDR3, the DNA is TGTGCCAGCAGCCAATTAAGCACCATATATTTT.